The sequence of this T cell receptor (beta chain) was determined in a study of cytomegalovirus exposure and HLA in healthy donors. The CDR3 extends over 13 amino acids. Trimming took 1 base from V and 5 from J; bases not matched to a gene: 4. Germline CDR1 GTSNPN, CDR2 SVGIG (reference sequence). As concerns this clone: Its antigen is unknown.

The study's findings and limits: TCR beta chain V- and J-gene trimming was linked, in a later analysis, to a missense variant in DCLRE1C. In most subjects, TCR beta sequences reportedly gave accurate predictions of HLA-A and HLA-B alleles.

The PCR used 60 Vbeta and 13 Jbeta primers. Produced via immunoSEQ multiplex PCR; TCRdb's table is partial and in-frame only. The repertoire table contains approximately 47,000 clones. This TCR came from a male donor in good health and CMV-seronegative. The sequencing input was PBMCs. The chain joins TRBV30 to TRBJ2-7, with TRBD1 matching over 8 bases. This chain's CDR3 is CAWSARGPNEQYF. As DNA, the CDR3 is TGTGCCTGGAGTGCCAGGGGGCCGAACGAGCAGTACTTC.